The clone carrying this TCR beta chain was observed a handful of times. The sample originates from a study of sequential checkpoint blockade in melanoma. About the study: Patients were randomized 1:1 to nivolumab-then-ipilimumab or ipilimumab-then-nivolumab first-line. After both sequences, patients received maintenance nivolumab.

V was clipped by 5 bases and J by 3 bases, with 12 bases between them. This CDR3 contains 14 residues. Looked up from germline, CDR1 is MNHEY and CDR2 is SMNVEV (reference sequence). Treatment in this sample: randomized to nivolumab then ipilimumab (arm A) or the reverse (arm B). DNA-damaging chemotherapy had not been given to any patient beforehand. From thawed PBMCs, live CD3+CD8+ cells negative for CD19 and CD56 were sorted. The method was immunoSEQ multiplex PCR; TCRdb's version includes in-frame clones alone and lacks a portion of them. The table shows 25,000 to 30,000 clones, with around three quarters occurring only once.

The chain has TRBV27 and TRBJ2-3; tentatively, D is TRBD2 (6 bases). This clonotype was sampled from a human donor with melanoma. The starting material was CD8+ T cells sorted from blood (inferred from file names), obtained from a patient given nivolumab and ipilimumab in sequence. CDR3 loop: CASSTIGGTDTQYF. The DNA of the CDR3 is TGTGCCAGCAGTACAATTGGGGGGACAGATACGCAGTATTTT.